The T cell receptor beta chain under discussion was sequenced for a study of regulatory and conventional T cells in RAG deficiency. Study at large: CID or atypical SCID patients with hypomorphic RAG mutations often have autoimmunity. Study outcomes and limitations: Patient subsets had shorter CDR3s; Omenn Treg-Tconv overlap exceeded 80%.

As for this clone: Its target is not known.

Assay used: immunoSEQ multiplex PCR; TCRdb lists only in-frame clones, some missing. Of around 6,000 clones in the sample, 92% are singletons; the top ten hold about 45%. From germline, CDR1 is SGHVS and CDR2 FQNEAQ. V lost 5 bases, J lost 3 bases, and 20 bases lay in between. This CDR3 has 17 amino acids. The receptor was isolated from a human donor with RAG deficiency presenting as severe combined immunodeficiency. This chain joins TRBV7-8 and TRBJ1-5; D perhaps matches TRBD1 (5 bases). Input material: CD8+ T cells sorted from blood. CDR3 sequence: CASSQRGWGGFNQPQHF. In DNA form, the CDR3 reads TGTGCCAGCAGCCAAAGGGGATGGGGAGGATTCAATCAGCCCCAGCATTTT.